This is a list of T cell receptor beta chains from one sample in a study of response to subunit inactivated influenza vaccine. TCRdb re-called the RT-PCR reads through MiXCR, storing one row per CDR3 protein. The data contain about 780,000 distinct CDR3 sequences, approximately 17% of them singletons. The sample consisted of PBMCs from blood, taken around 5 days after vaccination. All receptors come from a man aged 45 to 65 who received an inactivated influenza vaccine. The CDR3 runs from the conserved cysteine through the conserved F or W. The D gene is left open where the match is weak. For some rows the clone size is stated as once, few or many, or as a class when expanded; others skip it.

abundance	v_gene	d_gene	j_gene	CDR3aa	CDR3nt
few	TRBV27	TRBD2	TRBJ2-7	CASSGLAGETFYEQYF	TGTGCCAGCAGTGGACTAGCGGGTGAGACCTTCTACGAGCAGTACTTC
-	TRBV29-1	-	TRBJ2-6	CSVVAGERGSGANVLTF	TGCAGCGTTGTAGCAGGGGAAAGGGGCTCTGGGGCCAACGTCCTGACTTTC
few	TRBV5-1	TRBD1	TRBJ1-2	CASSSSAGGDYGYTF	TGCGCCAGCAGCTCCTCGGCAGGGGGCGACTATGGCTACACCTTC
-	TRBV29-1	-	TRBJ1-4	CSVDGQGNEKLFF	TGCAGCGTTGACGGGCAGGGGAATGAAAAACTGTTTTTT
-	TRBV7-7	TRBD1	TRBJ2-2	CASSLDRTGSGELFF	TGTGCTAGCAGCTTAGATAGGACAGGGTCCGGGGAGCTGTTTTTT
few	TRBV7-2	-	TRBJ2-1	CASSLRPPPLNEQFF	TGTGCCAGCAGCTTAAGGCCCCCCCCGCTCAATGAGCAGTTCTTC
-	TRBV5-1	TRBD1	TRBJ2-2	CASSSKTGDTGELFF	TGCGCCAGCAGCTCTAAGACAGGGGACACCGGGGAGCTGTTTTTT
-	TRBV5-1	TRBD2	TRBJ2-1	CASSSGSGSYEQFF	TGCGCCAGCAGCTCGGGTAGCGGGAGTTATGAGCAGTTCTTC
few	TRBV5-1	-	TRBJ2-7	CASSPRGKVYEQYF	TGCGCCAGCAGCCCCCGGGGGAAAGTCTACGAGCAGTACTTC
-	TRBV12-3/TRBV12-4	-	TRBJ1-1	CASSLLLQLNTEAFF	TGTGCCAGCAGTTTACTCCTCCAGCTGAACACTGAAGCTTTCTTT
-	TRBV12-3/TRBV12-4	-	TRBJ2-6	CASSITGANVLTF	TGTGCCAGCAGTATTACTGGGGCCAACGTCCTGACTTTC
many	TRBV20-1	-	TRBJ2-1	CSAGVEQFF	TGCAGTGCTGGGGTTGAGCAGTTCTTC
few	TRBV5-1	TRBD2	TRBJ2-1	CASSSIAGKTYNEQFF	TGCGCCAGCAGCTCAATAGCGGGAAAAACCTACAATGAGCAGTTCTTC
-	TRBV5-1	-	TRBJ2-3	CASGPQRTDTQYF	TGCGCCAGCGGTCCCCAGCGGACAGATACGCAGTATTTT
-	TRBV6-1	-	TRBJ2-2	CASRRGGSITGELFF	TGTGCCAGCAGACGAGGGGGATCGATCACCGGGGAGCTGTTTTTT
few	TRBV9	-	TRBJ2-5	CASSADGTQETQYF	TGTGCCAGCAGCGCGGACGGCACCCAAGAGACCCAGTACTTC